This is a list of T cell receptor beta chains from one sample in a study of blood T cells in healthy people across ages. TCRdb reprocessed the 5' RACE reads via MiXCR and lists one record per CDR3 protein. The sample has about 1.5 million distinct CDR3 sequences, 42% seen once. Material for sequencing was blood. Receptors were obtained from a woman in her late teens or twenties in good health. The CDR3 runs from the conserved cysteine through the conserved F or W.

CASSFSQTSGGGEQFF,TRBV7-9,TRBJ2-1
CASSQGKTQYF,TRBV14,TRBJ2-5
CASSPSLAGGYNEQFF,TRBV3-1,TRBJ2-1
CASSQGREPSEAFF,TRBV3-1,TRBJ1-1
CASSAGQGTSTGELFF,TRBV11-1,TRBJ2-2
CASRTGGVGANVLTF,TRBV6-5,TRBJ2-6
CASSSDRGNGYNYGYTF,TRBV7-2,TRBJ1-2
CAWSKQGAGEQFF,TRBV30,TRBJ2-1
CSVRAGSNQPQHF,TRBV29-1,TRBJ1-5
CASSRGTGEYSYEQYF,TRBV19,TRBJ2-7
CSAKRESKGEKLFF,TRBV29-1,TRBJ1-4
CASSFWGFQETQYF,TRBV7-9,TRBJ2-5
CASSLDHLGGNIQYF,TRBV11-2,-
CASRRPGQATSYEQYF,TRBV2,TRBJ2-7